This T cell receptor (beta chain) was retrieved from a study of PD-L1 blockade in urothelial cancer. Study-level findings and limits: A pretreatment blood TCR clonality that fell below the median predicted better progression-free and overall survival. Patients who had durable benefit saw their tumor-associated blood clones expand more at 3 weeks.

Time point meaning: peripheral blood 6 weeks after treatment start. Patients had urothelial carcinoma that was locally advanced or metastatic. Assay used: immunoSEQ multiplex PCR; TCRdb lists only in-frame clones, some missing. Among around 120,000 clones listed, more than 85% were seen once. A remark on this clone: The antigen is not known.

The CDR3 contains 15 residues. V gave up 5 bases and J gave up 0 bases; unmatched junction bases: 5. V usage is TRBV5-3 and J usage is TRBJ2-1; 7 bases match TRBD2. TRBV5-3 is marked as an open reading frame, function uncertain. The source material was PBMCs, sampled around atezolizumab (anti-PD-L1) treatment. The TCR comes from a man in his fifties or sixties with urothelial cancer. CDR3: CARRGGSLSYNEQFF. The CDR3 DNA reads as TGTGCCAGAAGAGGCGGGAGTCTCTCCTACAATGAGCAGTTCTTC.